This passage covers 8 T cell receptor beta chains from one sample sequenced in a study of blood T cell repertoires in COVID-19. The assay was immunoSEQ multiplex PCR, and TCRdb's table has in-frame clones only and misses some. The profile shows some 130,000 clones, 84% of them singletons. Sequenced material: PBMCs or T cells enriched from blood (not recorded which). These receptors were obtained from a man aged 40-50 years with acute COVID-19.

The V gene is TRBV27, the J gene TRBJ2-7, with D unresolved. Germline CDR1 and CDR2: MNHEY and SMNVEV (reference sequence). This CDR3 has 14 amino acids. The germline V and J ends were trimmed by 1 base and 5 bases, with 12 bases remaining between them. The CDR3 region is CASSLFSRSNEQYF. Written as DNA, the CDR3 is TGTGCCAGCAGTTTATTCTCTAGGAGCAACGAGCAGTACTTC.

The chain has TRBV6-2 or TRBV6-3 and TRBJ2-7; D is undetermined. The CDR3 covers 15 residues. CDR1 and CDR2 from the germline V gene are MNHEY and SVGEGT. Trimming removed 5 bases at V and 0 bases at J, with 14 bases between. The CDR3 protein is CASSQNSETSYEQYF. For the CDR3, the DNA is TGTGCCAGCAGTCAAAACAGTGAAACCTCCTACGAGCAGTACTTC.

This chain links TRBV7-2 with TRBJ2-1; D is uncertain. The CDR3 consists of 13 residues. Germline loops: CDR1 SGHTA, CDR2 FQGNSA. V lost 4 bases and J lost 3, with 7 bases in between. In DNA, the CDR3 is TGTGCCAGCAGCTCGGCGGACTACAATGAGCAGTTCTTC. Translation gives CASSSADYNEQFF.

The chain joins TRBV5-1 to TRBJ1-2; TRBD1 aligns across 10 bases. The CDR3 loop spans 16 amino acids. With V trimmed by 0 bases and J by 8 bases, 10 bases remained unmatched. Germline-derived CDR1 and CDR2 are SGHRS and YFSETQ. The CDR3 reads CASSLARDRGQQGYTF. The CDR3 DNA follows: TGCGCCAGCAGCTTGGCCCGAGACAGGGGGCAACAGGGCTACACCTTC.

The chain links TRBV9 to TRBJ1-5; TRBD1 matches 7 bases. CDR1 SGDLS and CDR2 YYNGEE come from the germline V gene. This CDR3 is 15 amino acids long. Losses at the gene ends were 4 bases for V and 0 bases for J; bases not matched to a gene: 4. The CDR3 spells CASSSTGYSNQPQHF. The CDR3, as DNA: TGTGCCAGCAGCTCGACAGGGTATAGCAATCAGCCCCAGCATTTT.

Turning to this clone: One end of the junction fails to match germline, which may point to a read error. This chain links TRBV9 with TRBJ1-1, with D unclear. The germline CDR1 and CDR2 sequences are SGDLS and YYNGEE. This CDR3 has 13 amino acids. The CDR3 bases are TGTGCCAGCAGCCCGAGAGTGAATACTGAAGCTTTCTTT. Its protein product is CASSPRVNTEAFF.

The CDR3 region is CASSESRRGGNTEAFF. In DNA form, the CDR3 reads TGCGCCAGCAGTGAGTCGAGGCGGGGGGGGAACACTGAAGCTTTCTTT. J is TRBJ1-1 and V is TRBV10-2; maybe TRBD1 (5 bases). Germline CDR1 and CDR2: WSHSY and SAAADI. The CDR3 covers 16 residues. V was pared by 0 bases and J by 1 base, with 12 bases between.

The count of this clone is one. The CDR3 DNA reads TGTGCCTGGAGCGAGGGGGTATCTGGAAACACCATATATTTT. Encoded protein: CAWSEGVSGNTIYF. The chain couples TRBV30 to TRBJ1-3, with D perhaps matching TRBD1 (6 bases). V was pared by 3 bases and J by 1 base, with 10 bases between. The CDR3 has 14 amino acids. The germline CDR1 and CDR2 sequences are GTSNPN and SVGIG (reference sequence).